The 21 T cell receptor beta chains given below trace back to one sample, sequenced in a study of T cell responses to AZD1222 COVID-19 vaccine. The protocol was immunoSEQ multiplex PCR, while the TCRdb copy is restricted to in-frame clones and leaves out a portion. The repertoire consists of 150,000 to 200,000 clones, with over 90% occurring once and the leading ten covering around 4.3%. The source material was peripheral blood, sampled on day 0 of AZD1222 vaccination. These receptors came from an adult in good health.

The chain carries TRBV5-1 and TRBJ1-1; D gene unclear. The CDR3 has 14 amino acids. The V gene's germline CDR1 is SGHRS and CDR2 YFSETQ. V was trimmed by 0 bases and J by 0 bases, leaving 6 bases between them. CDR3 nucleotides: TGCGCCAGCAGCTTGGCCGATATGAACACTGAAGCTTTCTTT. Translation gives CASSLADMNTEAFF.

This clone was seen only once. V and J are TRBV6-5 and TRBJ2-5; TRBD1 matches 8 bases. Germline V CDR1 and CDR2: MNHEY, SVGAGI. The CDR3 contains 13 residues. After removal of 6 bases from V and 5 bases from J, the junction contained 5 bases not matched to a gene. The CDR3: CASSHRDRETQYF. In nucleotides, the CDR3 is TGTGCCAGCAGCCACCGGGACAGGGAGACCCAGTACTTC.

The genes are TRBV30 and TRBJ1-4; TRBD1 is a possible D gene (5 bases). V lost 7 bases, J lost 8 bases, and 11 bases lay in between. The CDR3 contains 11 residues. Per germline, CDR1 GTSNPN and CDR2 SVGIG (reference sequence). For the CDR3, the DNA is TGTGCCTCCGGGGCGAGGGAAAAACTGTTTTTT. Its translation is CASGAREKLFF.

In this sample, this clone turned up once. The chain uses TRBV4-1 and TRBJ2-7; D call uncertain. Germline V gene data show CDR1 as MGHRA and CDR2 as YSYEKL. The CDR3 has 17 residues. Trimming shortened V by 0 bases and J by 4 bases, and 19 bases separated the two germline ends. The CDR3 is CASSQDLDTGLPYEQYF. The CDR3 DNA sequence: TGCGCCAGCAGCCAAGATCTAGACACGGGCCTGCCTTACGAGCAGTACTTC.

CDR3 amino acids: CASSYTRHRDDYEQYF. CDR3 bases: TGTGCCAGCAGCTATACTAGACATAGGGACGACTACGAGCAGTACTTC. V and J are TRBV5-4 and TRBJ2-7; either TRBD1 or TRBD2 may fit D (5 bases each). Germline values: CDR1 SGHNT, CDR2 YYREEE (reference sequence). V was pared by 3 bases and J by 3 bases, with 19 bases between. CDR3 size: 16 residues. The whole variable domain, remainder taken from reference TRBV5-4 and TRBJ2-7, is ETGVTQSPTHLIKTRGQQVTLRCSSQSGHNTVSWYQQALGQGPQFIFQYYREEENGRGNFPPRFSGLQFPNYSSELNVNALELDDSALYLCASSYTRHRDDYEQYFGPGTRLTVT.

V is TRBV7-2 and J is TRBJ2-5; the D call may be TRBD1 or TRBD2 (5 bases each). V lost 0 bases to trimming and J lost 5 bases, with 16 bases between them. The CDR3 spans 16 residues. CDR1 and CDR2 from the germline V gene are SGHTA and FQGNSA. The CDR3 nucleotides are TGTGCCAGCAGCTTAGCCGGGGCGATCGGGGTGGAGACCCAGTACTTC. The encoded protein is CASSLAGAIGVETQYF.

The gene calls are TRBV5-1 and TRBJ2-1; D is perhaps TRBD1 (6 bases). The V end lost 3 bases, the J end lost 3 bases, and 10 bases lay between the germline ends. The CDR3 loop spans 14 amino acids. In germline, CDR1 is SGHRS, CDR2 YFSETQ. CDR3 region: CASSSGQSYNEQFF. CDR3 nucleotides: TGCGCCAGCAGCTCCGGACAGAGCTACAATGAGCAGTTCTTC. The variable domain in full, with the rest retrieved from reference TRBV5-1 and TRBJ2-1, is KAGVTQTPRYLIKTRGQQVTLSCSPISGHRSVSWYQQTPGQGLQFLFEYFSETQRNKGNFPGRFSGRQFSNSRSEMNVSTLELGDSALYLCASSSGQSYNEQFFGPGTRLTVL.

This clone showed up just once. The chain carries TRBV3-1 (or the pseudogene TRBV3-2) and TRBJ2-2; D remains unclear. Germline values: CDR1 LGHDT, CDR2 YNNKEL (reference sequence). Trimming cost V 5 bases and J 5 bases, with 15 bases left between them. The CDR3 totals 15 residues. The CDR3 reads CASSIASENTGELFF. The CDR3 DNA reads as TGTGCCAGCAGCATAGCCTCCGAAAATACCGGGGAGCTGTTTTTT.

The CDR3 loop reads CASSSGQGSGYTF. The DNA of the CDR3 is TGTGCCAGCAGCTCCGGACAGGGAAGCGGCTACACCTTC. The chain joins TRBV11-2 to TRBJ1-2, with 8 bases fitting TRBD1. With V trimmed by 4 bases and J by 8 bases, 6 bases remained unmatched. The CDR3 is made up of 13 amino acids. CDR1 and CDR2 from the germline V gene are SGHAT and FQNNGV.

This chain joins TRBV5-4 and TRBJ1-2, with D hard to call. Germline CDR1 and CDR2: SGHNT and YYREEE (reference sequence). Trimming took 0 bases from V and 4 from J, leaving 10 bases between them. The CDR3 consists of 14 residues. The CDR3 DNA reads as TGTGCCAGCAGCTTGGCTACAGCTTTCTATGGCTACACCTTC. Residues: CASSLATAFYGYTF.

The J gene is TRBJ1-4, the V gene TRBV6-5; D not certain. Trimming cost V 0 bases and J 11 bases, with 16 bases left between them. CDR3 length: 15 amino acids. Germline V gene data show CDR1 as MNHEY and CDR2 as SVGAGI. This CDR3 reads CASSYSKADRGKLFF. The CDR3 region has the DNA TGTGCCAGCAGTTACTCGAAGGCTGACCGTGGGAAACTGTTTTTT.

This clone was seen a few times. The chain couples TRBV27 to TRBJ2-7; D ambiguous. Trimming pared 3 bases from V and 4 bases from J, leaving 25 bases between. Germline CDR1 is MNHEY and CDR2 is SMNVEV (reference sequence). This CDR3 is built from 18 residues. This CDR3 reads CASSLGSTGSRQTYEQYF. CDR3 DNA: TGTGCCAGCAGTTTGGGCTCGACGGGCAGCCGGCAGACGTACGAGCAGTACTTC.

The chain recombines TRBV11-3 with TRBJ1-1, with D unclear. The germline V and J ends were trimmed by 1 base and 5 bases, with 8 bases remaining between them. Germline CDR1 SGHNT, CDR2 YENEEA. The CDR3 contains 13 residues. The chain's CDR3 is CASSLVKGTEAFF. The CDR3 nucleotides are TGTGCCAGCAGCTTAGTCAAAGGGACTGAAGCTTTCTTT.

The chain links TRBV29-1 to TRBJ2-5; 8 bases match TRBD2. The CDR3 loop spans 15 amino acids. Trimming at V came to 6 bases and at J to 0 bases, leaving 9 bases not matched to a gene. Germline V gene data show CDR1 as SQVTM and CDR2 as ANQGSEA. In nucleotides, the CDR3 is TGCAGCGTCCCTCCACTAGCGGAGTACCAAGAGACCCAGTACTTC. This translates into CSVPPLAEYQETQYF.

The chain links TRBV5-4 to TRBJ1-6; D is unresolved. CDR1 SGHNT and CDR2 YYREEE come from the germline V gene (reference sequence). The V and J ends lost 1 base and 7 bases respectively, with 21 bases between them. The CDR3 is 18 residues long. Here the CDR3 reads CASSLSPPGERGNSPLHF. CDR3 DNA: TGTGCCAGCAGCTTGTCGCCCCCTGGTGAGAGAGGAAATTCACCCCTCCACTTT. Combining the CDR3 with reference TRBV5-4 and TRBJ1-6 gives the whole variable domain ETGVTQSPTHLIKTRGQQVTLRCSSQSGHNTVSWYQQALGQGPQFIFQYYREEENGRGNFPPRFSGLQFPNYSSELNVNALELDDSALYLCASSLSPPGERGNSPLHFGNGTRLTVT.

The chain recombines TRBV5-1 with TRBJ2-3, with TRBD1 matching over 9 bases. With V trimmed by 5 bases and J by 11 bases, 18 bases remained unmatched. This CDR3 contains 16 residues. Per germline, CDR1 SGHRS and CDR2 YFSETQ. The CDR3 reads CASRRGQGTTLGGQYF. The CDR3 nucleotides read TGCGCCAGCAGGAGGGGACAGGGAACCACCCTGGGCGGGCAGTATTTT.

The V call is TRBV3-1 (or the pseudogene TRBV3-2), the J call TRBJ2-7; 7 positions agree with TRBD1. The CDR3 contains 14 residues. V dropped 5 bases and J dropped 8; count of bases not matched to a gene: 12. From germline, CDR1 is LGHDT and CDR2 YNNKEL (reference sequence). CDR3 protein: CASSKSLGQSKQYF. The CDR3 nucleotides are TGTGCCAGCAGCAAGAGCTTGGGACAGTCGAAGCAGTACTTC.

The chain employs TRBV19 and TRBJ1-1; D gene uncertain. In germline, CDR1 is LNHDA, CDR2 SQIVND (reference sequence). The length of the CDR3 is 13 residues. Trimming cost V 2 bases and J 4 bases, with 8 bases left between them. CDR3 in amino acids: CASSIRAVTEAFF. The CDR3 DNA reads TGTGCCAGTAGTATACGCGCAGTCACTGAAGCTTTCTTT.

The J gene is TRBJ2-1, the V gene TRBV7-9; D possibly corresponds to TRBD2 (6 bases). V shed 3 bases and J shed 4 bases, with 10 bases lying between them. Per the germline V gene, CDR1 is SEHNR and CDR2 is FQNEAQ (reference sequence). This CDR3 is built from 14 residues. The CDR3 DNA follows: TGTGCCAGCAGCTTTGGAGGGTTTTACAATGAGCAGTTCTTC. The encoded protein is CASSFGGFYNEQFF.

The chain has TRBV27 and TRBJ1-2; D remains unclear. V lost 8 bases to trimming and J lost 2 bases, with 12 bases between them. This CDR3 contains 13 residues. Germline CDR1 is MNHEY and CDR2 is SMNVEV (reference sequence). CDR3: CASGREGNYGYTF. CDR3 bases: TGTGCCAGCGGTCGGGAGGGAAACTATGGCTACACCTTC.

This chain joins TRBV10-3 and TRBJ2-7, with D tentatively TRBD1 (6 bases). Germline lookup yields CDR1 ENHRY and CDR2 SYGVKD. The CDR3 has 13 residues. V was clipped by 5 bases and J by 3 bases, with 11 bases between them. The DNA for the CDR3 is TGTGCCATCAGTACCACAGGGCTCTACGAGCAGTACTTC. Amino acids: CAISTTGLYEQYF.